The 2 T cell receptor beta chains below come from one sample, sequenced in a study of T cells in Graves' hyperthyroidism and ophthalmopathy. The CDR3 regions of TCR beta were amplified from RNA transcripts. With the HTBI primer set, the TCR CDR3 went through a first round of RT-PCR. TCRdb processed the multiplex PCR reads anew with MiXCR; each CDR3 protein has one entry. The profile shows 380,000 or so distinct CDR3 sequences, 15% to 20% of them singletons. Sequencing input: blood. These receptors originate from a woman between 18 and 29 years old with Graves' hyperthyroidism.

The J gene is TRBJ2-5, the V gene TRBV2, with TRBD1 as a possible D gene (5 bases). The V end lost 5 bases, the J end lost 5 bases, and 15 bases lay between the germline ends. The length of the CDR3 is 14 residues. Germline-derived CDR1 and CDR2 are SNHLY and FYNNEI. CDR3 region: CASSLTESLETQYF. In DNA form, the CDR3 reads TGTGCCAGCAGTTTGACAGAGTCGTTGGAGACCCAGTACTTC.

The chain combines TRBV25-1 with TRBJ1-2; D call uncertain. CDR1 and CDR2 from the germline V gene are MGHDK and SYGVNS. V lost 1 base and J lost 8, with 8 bases in between. The CDR3 has 12 residues. CDR3 residues: CASSEWPQGYTF. CDR3 coding DNA: TGTGCCAGCAGTGAATGGCCACAAGGCTACACCTTC.